This section outlines one TCR beta chain sequence together with its context. From the 5' RACE reads, TCRdb called clonotypes with MiXCR, one entry per CDR3 protein. The repertoire includes some 500,000 distinct CDR3 sequences, approximately 14% of them detected once, and more than 0.5% sits in the top ten. The sample belongs to a study of identical twins. Germline CDR1 reads KGHSH; CDR2 reads LQKENI. V was cut by 6 bases and J by 3 bases, with 8 bases left in between. The CDR3 length is 12 residues. The data were also submitted as part of a second study, on yellow fever vaccine responses in identical twins.

Sequences were obtained from CD4+ T cells sorted from blood. The chain employs TRBV18 and TRBJ1-1; no definite D call. The clonotype was recovered from a woman under 30 in good health. The CDR3 reads CASSKADTEAFF. In nucleotides, the CDR3 is TGTGCCAGCTCCAAGGCCGACACTGAAGCTTTCTTT.